This T cell receptor (beta chain) was recovered during a study of blood T cell repertoires in COVID-19 (dated by TCRdb to the early 2020s). Background on the whole study: Samples from collaborators originated in the United States, Italy and Spain and spanned both the acute and convalescent phases of COVID-19. The material from the prospective study consisted of cDNA or gDNA derived from T cells, B-cell-depleted T cells, or PBMCs. The dataset comprised deeply sampled blood TCRbeta repertoires from subjects exposed to, actively infected with, or recovered from COVID-19. The repertoires were made available in a free public database intended to serve as a resource for research on the immune response to SARS-CoV-2. Samples were obtained from the ongoing ImmuneRACE study (first 160 participants) and from 1,000 to 1,500 subjects provided by 6 global collaborators. The sample metadata nearly always contained a de-identified subject ID, COVID-19 status, age in years and sex. Where available, HLA class I and class II types were taken from metadata supplied by the sample provider and were not determined by assay-based typing. Study-wide findings and limitations: The amount of clinical and demographic metadata varied by source and participant and was provided uncurated.

Enrolling through a virtual design, the prospective study's participants ranged in age from roughly 18 to 89 years and lived across roughly 23 United States geographic areas. Cohort assignment in the prospective study relied on participant-reported clinical history from a screening survey and a study questionnaire. ImmuneRACE Cohort 3 recovered participants were defined by two consecutive negative NP/OP PCR tests, healthcare professional clearance, or symptom resolution. Each participant in the prospective study had whole blood, serum and a nasopharyngeal or oropharyngeal swab collected by mobile phlebotomists. Prospective study participants could optionally give additional blood draws and questionnaires over an approximately two-month period. Prospective study blood samples were shipped either frozen or at room temperature before DNA extraction. V gives up 6 bases and J gives up 5 bases, and the segment between their germline ends measures 13 bases. The CDR3 numbers 13 residues from cysteine through phenylalanine. Only the CDR3 portion is preserved as DNA: 39 bases, with reading frame beginning at the first base. CDR1 is given as MNHEY and CDR2 as SVGAGI, both from the germline V gene.

A remark on this clone: The antigen this receptor binds is unknown. No clone much larger than this one lies a single base away; base qualities are absent.

TCRbeta CDR3 regions were amplified from genomic DNA by means of the immunoSEQ Assay, a bias-controlled multiplex PCR. As for the authors' bioinformatics: Within the assay, amplification of reference gene primers was used to estimate how many nucleated cells each sample contained. Sequence reads were collapsed and filtered to measure the absolute abundance of every unique TCRbeta CDR3 rearrangement. For each sample, productive Simpson clonality was calculated as the square root of Simpson's diversity index across productive rearrangements. What TCRdb holds here is the immuneACCESS table cut down to in-frame rearrangements. Part of the clones is not present; checked against another copy, under half of the missing clones reflect an unresolved V gene, and the others are unexplained. V, J and clone size were drawn from that table, and D and trimming were deduced from the DNA. This sample is represented by hundreds of thousands of clones; about nine tenths of them were singletons. The ten largest clones add up to under 2% of the sample.

This TCR was sampled from a middle-aged man who had recovered from COVID-19. What was sequenced was PBMCs or T cells enriched from blood (not recorded which). The V and J genes are TRBV6-5 and TRBJ2-5; the D gene is perhaps TRBD2, from 5 matching bases. CDR3 loop: CASRERPGETQYF. The nucleotide sequence reads TGTGCCAGCAGGGAGCGTCCGGGGGAGACCCAGTACTTC.